The 2 T cell receptor beta chains below come from one sample, sequenced in a study of PD-L1 blockade in urothelial cancer. Sequencing was performed with immunoSEQ multiplex PCR; in TCRdb, only in-frame clones are kept and a portion is missing. The repertoire holds more than 65,000 clones, with around 90% as singletons. Sequencing used PBMCs, obtained around atezolizumab (anti-PD-L1) treatment. All receptors come from a woman in her 70s with urothelial cancer.

The chain combines TRBV5-4 with TRBJ2-1; 9 nucleotides line up with TRBD2. CDR1 and CDR2 from the germline V gene are SGHNT and YYREEE (reference sequence). This CDR3 region has 16 residues. The V segment lost 4 bases and the J segment 4 bases; nucleotides outside the gene matches: 9. The CDR3 coding sequence is TGTGCCAGCAGCACCGACCCTAGCGGGGCGTACAATGAGCAGTTCTTC. As protein: CASSTDPSGAYNEQFF.

The chain carries TRBV5-1 and TRBJ1-1; tentatively, D is TRBD1 (5 bases). V lost 1 base to trimming and J lost 4 bases, with 8 bases between them. The CDR3 length is 13 residues. Germline CDR1 SGHRS, CDR2 YFSETQ. CDR3 DNA sequence: TGCGCCAGCAGCTTGACCGGGGGCACTGAAGCTTTCTTT. Translating gives CASSLTGGTEAFF.